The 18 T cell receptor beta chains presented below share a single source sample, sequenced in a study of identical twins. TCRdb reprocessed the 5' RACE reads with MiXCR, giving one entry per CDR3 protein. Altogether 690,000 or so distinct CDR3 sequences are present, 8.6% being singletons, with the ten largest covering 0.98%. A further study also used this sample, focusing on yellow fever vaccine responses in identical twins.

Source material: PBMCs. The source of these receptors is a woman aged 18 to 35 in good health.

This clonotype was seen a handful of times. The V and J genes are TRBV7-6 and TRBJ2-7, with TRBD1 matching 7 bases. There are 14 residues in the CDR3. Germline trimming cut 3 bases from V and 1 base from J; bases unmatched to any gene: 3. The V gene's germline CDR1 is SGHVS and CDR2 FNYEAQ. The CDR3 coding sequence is TGTGCCAGCAGCTTTGGGACAGCATCCTACGAGCAGTACTTC. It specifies CASSFGTASYEQYF.

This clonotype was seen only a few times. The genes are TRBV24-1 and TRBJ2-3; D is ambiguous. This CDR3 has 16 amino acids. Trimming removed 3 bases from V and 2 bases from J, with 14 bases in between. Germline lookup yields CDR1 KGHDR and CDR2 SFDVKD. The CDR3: CATSDSLTPSTDTQYF. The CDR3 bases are TGTGCCACCAGTGATAGTCTGACTCCTTCCACAGATACGCAGTATTTT.

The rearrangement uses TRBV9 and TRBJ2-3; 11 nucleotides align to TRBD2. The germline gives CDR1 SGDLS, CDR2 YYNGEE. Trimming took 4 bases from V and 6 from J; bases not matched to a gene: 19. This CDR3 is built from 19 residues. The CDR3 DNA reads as TGTGCCAGCAGCCCAGAAGCAATCCTAGCGGGGGGTGGTCCGGATACGCAGTATTTT. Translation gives CASSPEAILAGGGPDTQYF.

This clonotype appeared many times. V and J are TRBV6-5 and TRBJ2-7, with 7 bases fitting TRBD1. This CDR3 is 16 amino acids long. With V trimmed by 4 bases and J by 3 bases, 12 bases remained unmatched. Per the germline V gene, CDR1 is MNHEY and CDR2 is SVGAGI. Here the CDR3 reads CASSSFTGVAFYEQYF. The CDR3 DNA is TGTGCCAGCAGTTCCTTTACAGGGGTAGCGTTCTACGAGCAGTACTTC.

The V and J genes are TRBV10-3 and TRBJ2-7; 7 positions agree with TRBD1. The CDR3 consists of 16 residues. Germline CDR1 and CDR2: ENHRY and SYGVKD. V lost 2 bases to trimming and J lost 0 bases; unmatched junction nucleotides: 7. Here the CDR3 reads CAISEGFGTVSYEQYF. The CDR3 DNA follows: TGTGCCATCAGTGAGGGGTTTGGGACAGTCTCCTACGAGCAGTACTTC.

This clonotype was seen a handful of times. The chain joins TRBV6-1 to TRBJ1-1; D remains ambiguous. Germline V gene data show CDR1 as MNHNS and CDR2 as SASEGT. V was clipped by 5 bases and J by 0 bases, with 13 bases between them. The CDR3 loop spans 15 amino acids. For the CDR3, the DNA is TGTGCCAGCAGTAAGAGGGTGAGGATGAACACTGAAGCTTTCTTT. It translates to CASSKRVRMNTEAFF.

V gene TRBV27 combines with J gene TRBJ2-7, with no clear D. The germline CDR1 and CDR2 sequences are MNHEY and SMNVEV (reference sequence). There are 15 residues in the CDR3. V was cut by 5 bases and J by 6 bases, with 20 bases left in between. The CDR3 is CASSPTPPRAAEQYF. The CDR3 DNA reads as TGTGCCAGCAGTCCGACCCCTCCCCGGGCAGCCGAGCAGTACTTC.

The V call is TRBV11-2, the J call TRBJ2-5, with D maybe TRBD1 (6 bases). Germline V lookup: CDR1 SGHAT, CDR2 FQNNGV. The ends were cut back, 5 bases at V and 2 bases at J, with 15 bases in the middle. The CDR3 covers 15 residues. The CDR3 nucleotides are TGTGCCAGCAGCCCAGGTGACAGGAAACAAGAGACCCAGTACTTC. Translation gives CASSPGDRKQETQYF.

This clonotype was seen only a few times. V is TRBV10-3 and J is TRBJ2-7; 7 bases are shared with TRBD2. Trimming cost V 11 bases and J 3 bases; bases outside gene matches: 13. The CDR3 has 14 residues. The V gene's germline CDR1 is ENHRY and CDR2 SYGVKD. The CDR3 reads CAAPPGGLHYEQYF. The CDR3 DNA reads TGTGCCGCACCGCCGGGGGGTTTGCACTACGAGCAGTACTTC.

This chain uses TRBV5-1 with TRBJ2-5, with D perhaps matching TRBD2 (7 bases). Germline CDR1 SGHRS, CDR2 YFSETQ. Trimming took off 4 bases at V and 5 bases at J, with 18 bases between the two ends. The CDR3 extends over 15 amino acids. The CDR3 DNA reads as TGCGCCAGCAGCACCAGCGGGACACACCTTGAGACCCAGTACTTC. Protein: CASSTSGTHLETQYF.

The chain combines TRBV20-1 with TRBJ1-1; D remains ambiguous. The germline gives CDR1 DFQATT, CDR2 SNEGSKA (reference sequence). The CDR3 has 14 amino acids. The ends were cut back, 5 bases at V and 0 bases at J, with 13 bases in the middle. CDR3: CSADPQGMNTEAFF. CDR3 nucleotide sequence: TGCAGTGCTGACCCCCAAGGGATGAACACTGAAGCTTTCTTT.

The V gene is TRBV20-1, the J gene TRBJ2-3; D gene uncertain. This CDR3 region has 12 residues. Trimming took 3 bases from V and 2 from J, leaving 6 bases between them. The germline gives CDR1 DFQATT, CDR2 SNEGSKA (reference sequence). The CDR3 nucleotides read TGCAGTGCTAGCGACCCCACAGATACGCAGTATTTT. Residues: CSASDPTDTQYF.

This chain's CDR3 is CASRIIPGQGNTEAFF. In DNA, the CDR3 is TGTGCCAGCAGAATTATACCGGGACAGGGAAACACTGAAGCTTTCTTT. The chain combines TRBV6-1 with TRBJ1-1, with 9 bases aligning to TRBD1. The CDR3 is 16 residues long. Germline assignment: CDR1 MNHNS and CDR2 SASEGT. The ends lost 6 bases at V and 2 bases at J; junction bases unmatched: 10.

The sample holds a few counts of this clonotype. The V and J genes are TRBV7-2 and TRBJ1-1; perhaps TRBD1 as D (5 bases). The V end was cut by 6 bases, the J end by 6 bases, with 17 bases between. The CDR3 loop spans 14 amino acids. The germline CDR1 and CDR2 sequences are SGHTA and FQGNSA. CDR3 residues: CASRPGTVTSEAFF. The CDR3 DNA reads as TGTGCCAGCAGACCCGGGACGGTAACGTCTGAAGCTTTCTTT.

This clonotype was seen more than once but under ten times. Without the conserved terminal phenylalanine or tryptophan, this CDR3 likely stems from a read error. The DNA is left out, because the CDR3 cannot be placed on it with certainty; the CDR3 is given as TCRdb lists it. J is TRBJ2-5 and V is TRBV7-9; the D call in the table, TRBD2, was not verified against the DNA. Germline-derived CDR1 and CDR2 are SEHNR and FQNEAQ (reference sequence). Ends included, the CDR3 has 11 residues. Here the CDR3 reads CASSEPGPFMP.

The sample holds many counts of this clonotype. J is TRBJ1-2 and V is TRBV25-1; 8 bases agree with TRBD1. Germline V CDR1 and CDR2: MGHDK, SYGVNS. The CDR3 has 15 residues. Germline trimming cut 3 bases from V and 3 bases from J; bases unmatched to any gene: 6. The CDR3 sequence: CASSDPQGADYGYTF. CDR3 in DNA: TGTGCCAGCAGTGATCCCCAGGGGGCGGACTATGGCTACACCTTC.

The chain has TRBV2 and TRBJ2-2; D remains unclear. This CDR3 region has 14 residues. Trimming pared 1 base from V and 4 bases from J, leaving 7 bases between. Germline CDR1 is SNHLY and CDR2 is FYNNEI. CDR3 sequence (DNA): TGTGCCAGCAGTGAAGTAAGGTCCACCGGGGAGCTGTTTTTT. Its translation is CASSEVRSTGELFF.

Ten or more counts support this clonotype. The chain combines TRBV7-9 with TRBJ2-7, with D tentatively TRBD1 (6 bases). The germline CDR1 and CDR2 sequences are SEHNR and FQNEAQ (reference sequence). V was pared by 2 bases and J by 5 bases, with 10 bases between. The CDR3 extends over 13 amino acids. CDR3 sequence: CASSLSGDHEQYF. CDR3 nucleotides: TGTGCCAGCAGCTTATCAGGGGACCACGAGCAGTACTTC.